This TCR beta chain was sequenced for a study of T cells after yellow fever vaccination. The table lists this clonotype with many counts. Germline lookup yields CDR1 LGHNA and CDR2 YSLEER. The CDR3 consists of 14 residues. V lost 0 bases, J lost 7 bases, and 12 bases lay in between. Each CDR3 protein gets one entry after TCRdb re-called the 5' RACE reads with MiXCR. The top ten hold around 3.3% of the sample, which has hundreds of thousands of distinct CDR3 sequences, 7.5% to 9.5% seen once. The receptor was derived from a man between 18 and 29 years old who received the YFV17D yellow fever vaccine. The rearrangement joins TRBV4-3 to TRBJ2-5, with a weak D call TRBD2 (5 bases). The source was CD4+ T cells sorted from PBMCs, collected 5 days after the yellow fever booster vaccination. The CDR3 reads CASSQEPGRRTQYF. In DNA form, the CDR3 reads TGCGCCAGCAGCCAAGAGCCGGGAAGACGGACCCAGTACTTC.